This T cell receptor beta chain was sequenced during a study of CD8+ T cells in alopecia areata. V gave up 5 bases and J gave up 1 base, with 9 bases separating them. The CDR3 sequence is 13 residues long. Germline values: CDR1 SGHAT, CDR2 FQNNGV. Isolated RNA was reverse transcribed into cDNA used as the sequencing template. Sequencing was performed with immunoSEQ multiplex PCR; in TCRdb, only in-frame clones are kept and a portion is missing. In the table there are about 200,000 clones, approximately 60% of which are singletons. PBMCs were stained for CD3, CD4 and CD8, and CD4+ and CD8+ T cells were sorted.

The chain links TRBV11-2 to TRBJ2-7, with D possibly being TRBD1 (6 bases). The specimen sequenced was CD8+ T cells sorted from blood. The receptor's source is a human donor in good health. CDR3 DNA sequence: TGTGCCAGCAGCCGAACAGGGTCCTACGAGCAGTACTTC. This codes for CASSRTGSYEQYF.